The text below deals with one T cell receptor beta chain. Its antigen is currently unknown. One junction end does not reproduce the germline sequence, and a read error may be involved. These data belong to a study of T cells in Graves' hyperthyroidism and ophthalmopathy. Study-wide findings and caveats: Patients with ophthalmopathy were separated from those with stable hyperthyroidism by a 13 V-J model. Ophthalmopathy, which appeared later, was predicted by the model a median roughly 6.4 months before onset.

What was amplified from RNA transcripts were TCR beta CDR3 regions. The TCR CDR3 first-round RT-PCR relied on the HTBI primer set. TCRdb re-called the multiplex PCR reads through MiXCR, storing one row per CDR3 protein. The table shows over 650,000 distinct CDR3 sequences, with roughly 46% occurring only once. Germline CDR1 and CDR2: SNHLY and FYNNEI. The CDR3 spans 14 residues. Diagnostic assessment was based on clinical symptoms, serum thyroxine and TRAb, thyroid ultrasound and orbital computed tomography. The origin of this receptor is an adult man with Graves' disease, either hyperthyroidism or ophthalmopathy (not recorded which). This chain links TRBV2 with TRBJ2-7; TRBD1 matches 10 bases. The sequenced sample was peripheral blood or thyroid tissue (not recorded which). The DNA for the CDR3 is TGTCCCAGCAACCCGGGACAGGGGACCTACGAGCAGTACTTC. This encodes CPSNPGQGTYEQYF.